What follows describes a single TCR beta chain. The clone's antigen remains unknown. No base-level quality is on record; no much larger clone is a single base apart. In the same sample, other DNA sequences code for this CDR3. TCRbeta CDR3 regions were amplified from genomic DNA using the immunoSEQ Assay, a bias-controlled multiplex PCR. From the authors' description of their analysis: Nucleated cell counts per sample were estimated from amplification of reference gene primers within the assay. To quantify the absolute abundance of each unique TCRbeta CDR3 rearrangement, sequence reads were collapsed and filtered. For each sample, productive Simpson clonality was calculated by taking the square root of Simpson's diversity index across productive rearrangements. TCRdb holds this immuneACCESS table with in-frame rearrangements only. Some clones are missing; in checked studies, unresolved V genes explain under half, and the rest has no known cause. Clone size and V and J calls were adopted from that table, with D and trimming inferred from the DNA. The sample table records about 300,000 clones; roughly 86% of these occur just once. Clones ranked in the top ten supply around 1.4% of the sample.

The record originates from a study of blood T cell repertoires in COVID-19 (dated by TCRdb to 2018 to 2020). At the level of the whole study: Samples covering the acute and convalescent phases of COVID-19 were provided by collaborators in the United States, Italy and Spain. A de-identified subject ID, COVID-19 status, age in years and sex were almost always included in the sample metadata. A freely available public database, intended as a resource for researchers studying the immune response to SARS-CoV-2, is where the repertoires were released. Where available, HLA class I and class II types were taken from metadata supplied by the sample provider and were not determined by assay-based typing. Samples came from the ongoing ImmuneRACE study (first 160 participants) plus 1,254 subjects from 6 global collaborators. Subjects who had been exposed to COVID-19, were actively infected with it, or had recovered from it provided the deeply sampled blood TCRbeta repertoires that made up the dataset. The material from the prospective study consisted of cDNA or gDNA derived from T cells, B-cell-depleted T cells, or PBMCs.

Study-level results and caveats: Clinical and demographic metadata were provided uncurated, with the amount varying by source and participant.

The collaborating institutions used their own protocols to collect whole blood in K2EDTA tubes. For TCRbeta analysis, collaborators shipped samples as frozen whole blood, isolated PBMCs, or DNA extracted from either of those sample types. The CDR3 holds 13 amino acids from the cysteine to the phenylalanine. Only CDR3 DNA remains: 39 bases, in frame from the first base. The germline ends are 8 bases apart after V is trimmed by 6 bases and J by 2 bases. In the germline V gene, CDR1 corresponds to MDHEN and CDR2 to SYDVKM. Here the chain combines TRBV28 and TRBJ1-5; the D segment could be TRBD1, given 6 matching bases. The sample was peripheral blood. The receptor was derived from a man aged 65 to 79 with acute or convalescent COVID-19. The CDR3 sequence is CASRRTGNQPQHF. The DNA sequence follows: TGTGCCAGCAGGAGGACAGGCAATCAGCCCCAGCATTTT.